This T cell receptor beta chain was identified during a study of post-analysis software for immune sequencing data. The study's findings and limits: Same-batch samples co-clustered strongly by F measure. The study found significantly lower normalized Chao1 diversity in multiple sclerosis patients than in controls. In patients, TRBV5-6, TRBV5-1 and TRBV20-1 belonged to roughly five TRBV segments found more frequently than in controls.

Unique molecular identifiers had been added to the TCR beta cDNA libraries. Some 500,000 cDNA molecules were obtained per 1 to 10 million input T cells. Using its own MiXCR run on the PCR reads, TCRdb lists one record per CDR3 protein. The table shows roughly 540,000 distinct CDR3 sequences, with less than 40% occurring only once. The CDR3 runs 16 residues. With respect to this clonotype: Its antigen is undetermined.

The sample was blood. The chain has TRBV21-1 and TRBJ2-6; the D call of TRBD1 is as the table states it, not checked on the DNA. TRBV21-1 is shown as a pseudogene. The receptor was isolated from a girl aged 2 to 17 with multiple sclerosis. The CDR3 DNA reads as TGTGCCAGCACCGGGGACAGTCGTTCTGGGGCCAACGTCCTGACTTTC. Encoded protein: CASTGDSRSGANVLTF.